This TCR beta chain originates from a study of blood T cell repertoires in COVID-19. As for the study in general: Samples representing acute and convalescent COVID-19 were sourced from the United States, Italy and Spain. Sources were T cells, B-cell-depleted T cells, or PBMCs; the material itself was cDNA or gDNA.

Original methodology: Counts of nucleated cells, estimated from reference gene primer amplification, were obtained. Assay: immunoSEQ multiplex PCR; the TCRdb copy retains only in-frame clones and omits some. D and trimming come from the DNA, and the V and J calls and clone size come from that table. This table has about 110,000 clones, 80% to 85% appearing once. Trimming removed 4 bases at V and 0 bases at J, with 7 bases between. CDR3 length: 14 residues. Germline-derived CDR1 and CDR2 are SQVTM and ANQGSEA. This chain links TRBV29-1 with TRBJ2-6; no clear D gene. This clonotype originated in a human donor in a cohort sampled during active COVID-19. The material sequenced was peripheral blood. CDR3 in DNA: TGCAGCGTTGCCCCCATCTCTGGGGCCAACGTCCTGACTTTC. It specifies CSVAPISGANVLTF. Looking up the rest from reference TRBV29-1 and TRBJ2-6 gives the full variable domain: SAVISQKPSRDICQRGTSLTIQCQVDSQVTMMFWYRQQPGQSLTLIATANQGSEATYESGFVIDKFPISRPNLTFSTLTVSNMSPEDSSIYLCSVAPISGANVLTFGAGSRLTVL.